The 20 T cell receptor beta chains presented below share a single source sample, sequenced in a study of T-cell reconstitution after alpha-beta-depleted transplantation in children. Using unique molecular identifiers, the investigators prepared the TCRbeta library. Via MiXCR, TCRdb re-called the PCR reads, giving one row per CDR3 protein. The sample shows roughly 280,000 distinct CDR3 sequences, around 10% of them seen only once. Source: peripheral blood, taken 180 days after TCRalphabeta/CD19-depleted stem cell transplant. The origin of the receptors is a male patient aged 2 to 9 who had a stem cell transplant for chronic granulomatous disease, so the T cells may come from the graft donor.

This clonotype was counted many times. The rearrangement joins TRBV5-5 to TRBJ1-6; D remains ambiguous. The germline V and J ends were trimmed by 4 bases and 4 bases, with 9 bases remaining between them. CDR3 length: 14 residues. Germline lookup yields CDR1 SGHKS and CDR2 YYEKEE (reference sequence). The CDR3 loop is CASSLIWYNSPLHF. CDR3 in DNA: TGTGCCAGCAGCCTGATTTGGTATAATTCACCCCTCCACTTT.

This clonotype was seen more than once but under ten times. The rearrangement links TRBV5-1 to TRBJ2-1, with TRBD1 matching over 9 bases. The germline V gene encodes CDR1 SGHRS and CDR2 YFSETQ. V shed 1 base and J 2 bases; nucleotides not matched to a gene: 10. CDR3 size: 18 residues. The CDR3 DNA reads as TGCGCCAGCAGCTTGACCACCGGGGACAGGGTTACCTACAATGAGCAGTTCTTC. Encoded protein: CASSLTTGDRVTYNEQFF.

This clonotype was seen at least ten times. The gene calls are TRBV5-1 and TRBJ2-6; 7 bases align to TRBD1. The CDR3 loop spans 16 amino acids. V trimming: 0 bases; J trimming: 3 bases; junction bases outside the gene matches: 3. Germline V gives CDR1 SGHRS, CDR2 YFSETQ. The CDR3 DNA is TGCGCCAGCAGCTTGGAAAGGGGGCTTGGGGCCAACGTCCTGACTTTC. Its translation is CASSLERGLGANVLTF. Combining the CDR3 with reference TRBV5-1 and TRBJ2-6 gives the whole variable domain KAGVTQTPRYLIKTRGQQVTLSCSPISGHRSVSWYQQTPGQGLQFLFEYFSETQRNKGNFPGRFSGRQFSNSRSEMNVSTLELGDSALYLCASSLERGLGANVLTFGAGSRLTVL.

This rearrangement joins TRBV2 to TRBJ1-4, with TRBD1 matching 8 bases. Trimming took 5 bases from V and 8 from J; bases not matched to a gene: 7. The CDR3 is made up of 14 amino acids. Germline assignment: CDR1 SNHLY and CDR2 FYNNEI. The CDR3 bases are TGTGCCAGCAGTCGTCAGGGGGCGAGGGAAAAACTGTTTTTT. Translating it yields CASSRQGAREKLFF.

This clonotype has ten or more counts. This rearrangement joins TRBV18 to TRBJ2-7; 10 bases are a match to TRBD1. This CDR3 has 15 residues. V was clipped by 5 bases and J by 4 bases; unmatched bases: 8. The V gene's germline CDR1 is KGHSH and CDR2 LQKENI. The DNA for the CDR3 is TGTGCCAGCTCAATGCCGGGACAGGGGTCTTACGAGCAGTACTTC. It codes for CASSMPGQGSYEQYF.

A note on this clonotype: A much larger clone differs from this one at a single base, so this may be a read error. V is TRBV7-7 and J is TRBJ2-3; D ambiguous. Germline V CDR1 and CDR2: SSHAT, FNYEAQ (reference sequence). The CDR3 sequence is 13 residues long. The V end lost 4 bases, the J end lost 3 bases, and 8 bases lay between the germline ends. This CDR3 is CASSWTWTDTQYF. DNA of the CDR3: TGTGCCAGCAGCTGGACCTGGACAGATACGCAGTATTTT.

This clonotype was seen repeatedly, ten times or more. The chain couples TRBV29-1 to TRBJ2-7; D unclear. The CDR3 has 11 amino acids. CDR1 is SQVTM, CDR2 ANQGSEA, per germline. Deletions cut 2 bases from V and 4 bases from J, with 6 bases between. The CDR3 loop is CSVETGYEQYF. The CDR3 coding sequence is TGCAGCGTTGAAACGGGTTACGAGCAGTACTTC.

This clonotype was seen repeatedly, ten times or more. The CDR3: CASSLGTTSYNEQFF. The CDR3 DNA sequence: TGTGCCAGCAGTTTGGGGACTACCTCCTACAATGAGCAGTTCTTC. The chain has TRBV28 and TRBJ2-1; 7 nucleotides align to TRBD2. In germline, CDR1 is MDHEN, CDR2 SYDVKM. The CDR3 spans 15 residues. With 3 bases clipped from V and 0 bases from J, the junction kept 2 bases outside the gene matches.

This chain links TRBV7-9 with TRBJ2-2, with unresolved D. CDR3 length: 14 amino acids. The V end was cut by 5 bases, the J end by 2 bases, with 9 bases between. Germline V CDR1 and CDR2: SEHNR, FQNEAQ (reference sequence). The CDR3 protein is CASSQLRNTGELFF. The CDR3 DNA reads as TGTGCCAGCAGCCAACTTCGAAACACCGGGGAGCTGTTTTTT.

This clonotype was seen many times. This rearrangement joins TRBV7-9 to TRBJ1-4; no reliable D call. There are 13 residues in the CDR3. V was shortened by 8 bases and J by 4 bases, with 11 bases between the two germline ends. In germline, CDR1 is SEHNR, CDR2 FQNEAQ (reference sequence). This CDR3 is CASATSNNEKLFF. The CDR3 DNA sequence: TGTGCCAGCGCAACTTCGAATAATGAAAAACTGTTTTTT.

This clonotype came up many times. The chain employs TRBV20-1 and TRBJ1-5; D call uncertain. CDR1 is DFQATT, CDR2 SNEGSKA, per germline (reference sequence). This CDR3 comprises 18 residues. V was shortened by 0 bases and J by 4 bases, with 22 bases between the two germline ends. Here the CDR3 reads CSARDRSAYPPLNQPQHF. CDR3 in DNA: TGCAGTGCTAGAGATCGGTCCGCCTACCCCCCTTTAAATCAGCCCCAGCATTTT.

This clonotype was counted at least ten times. V usage is TRBV5-5 and J usage is TRBJ2-7; possible D gene TRBD2, 6 bases. Between the trimmed V and J ends, which lost 0 bases and 2 bases, there was a span of 12 bases. Germline CDR1 and CDR2: SGHKS and YYEKEE (reference sequence). CDR3 length equals 15 residues. The CDR3 is CASSLEDYNPYEQYF. In nucleotides, the CDR3 is TGTGCCAGCAGCTTGGAGGACTATAATCCCTACGAGCAGTACTTC. The entire variable domain, with the rest obtained from reference TRBV5-5 and TRBJ2-7, is as follows: DAGVTQSPTHLIKTRGQQVTLRCSPISGHKSVSWYQQVLGQGPQFIFQYYEKEERGRGNFPDRFSARQFPNYSSELNVNALLLGDSALYLCASSLEDYNPYEQYFGPGTRLTVT.

This clonotype occurred a few times. The J gene is TRBJ2-1, the V gene TRBV30, with TRBD2 as a possible D gene (5 bases). The CDR3 contains 12 residues. The germline V gene encodes CDR1 GTSNPN and CDR2 SVGIG (reference sequence). V shed 3 bases and J shed 4 bases, with 7 bases lying between them. The CDR3 is CAWRAEYNEQFF. For the CDR3, the DNA is TGTGCCTGGAGAGCGGAGTACAATGAGCAGTTCTTC. Full variable domain (missing parts from reference TRBV30 and TRBJ2-1): SQTIHQWPATLVQPVGSPLSLECTVEGTSNPNLYWYRQAAGRGLQLLFYSVGIGQISSEVPQNLSASRPQDRQFILSSKKLLLSDSGFYLCAWRAEYNEQFFGPGTRLTVL.

This clonotype occurred many times. This chain connects TRBV28 to TRBJ2-1, with a weak D call TRBD1 (5 bases). This CDR3 has 17 amino acids. Germline V CDR1 and CDR2: MDHEN, SYDVKM. V was shortened by 2 bases and J by 0 bases, with 14 bases between the two germline ends. CDR3 sequence reads: CASSLTGRKSSYNEQFF. CDR3 nucleotide sequence: TGTGCCAGCAGTTTAACAGGACGGAAGAGCTCCTACAATGAGCAGTTCTTC. Filled out from reference TRBV28 and TRBJ2-1, the complete variable domain reads DVKVTQSSRYLVKRTGEKVFLECVQDMDHENMFWYRQDPGLGLRLIYFSYDVKMKEKGDIPEGYSVSREKKERFSLILESASTNQTSMYLCASSLTGRKSSYNEQFFGPGTRLTVL.

This clonotype appeared many times. This chain uses TRBV5-1 with TRBJ1-4; D uncertain. V was cut by 0 bases and J by 7 bases, with 10 bases left in between. The CDR3 extends over 14 amino acids. Germline V gene sequence: CDR1 SGHRS, CDR2 YFSETQ. This chain's CDR3 is CASSLALTGEKLFF. CDR3 sequence (DNA): TGCGCCAGCAGCTTGGCCCTAACTGGTGAAAAACTGTTTTTT.

This clonotype was counted at least ten times. V usage is TRBV28 and J usage is TRBJ2-2; TRBD2 is a possible D gene (6 bases). V lost 6 bases, J lost 6 bases, and 20 bases lay in between. CDR1 MDHEN and CDR2 SYDVKM come from the germline V gene. This CDR3 region has 16 residues. DNA for the CDR3: TGTGCCAGCAGCCCGGACCGGCGGGAAGTCTCCGGGGAGCTGTTTTTT. This gives the protein CASSPDRREVSGELFF.

There are many counts of this clonotype. In DNA, the CDR3 is TGTGCCAGCAGAATATCTAGCGGGAGCTTTGGTACGCAGTATTTT. Encoded protein: CASRISSGSFGTQYF. The genes are TRBV12-3 or TRBV12-4 and TRBJ2-3; 10 nucleotides align to TRBD2. Unmatched junction bases numbered 11, after V lost 6 bases and J lost 8 bases. There are 15 residues in the CDR3.

This clonotype was counted many times. The rearrangement links TRBV7-2 to TRBJ2-7; unclear D gene. Germline CDR1 is SGHTA and CDR2 is FQGNSA. This CDR3 comprises 16 residues. V lost 5 bases to trimming and J lost 6 bases, with 23 bases between them. The CDR3 DNA sequence: TGTGCCAGCAGCCCTTCCTCGTCCGCGACTGCCTTCGAGCAGTACTTC. It translates to CASSPSSSATAFEQYF. The full variable domain, its missing parts supplied by reference TRBV7-2 and TRBJ2-7, is GAGVSQSPSNKVTEKGKDVELRCDPISGHTALYWYRQSLGQGLEFLIYFQGNSAPDKSGLPSDRFSAERTGGSVSTLTIQRTQQEDSAVYLCASSPSSSATAFEQYFGPGTRLTVT.

With regard to this clonotype: The junction departs from germline at one end; a sequencing error may be responsible. The chain carries TRBV12-3 or TRBV12-4 and TRBJ2-3; tentatively, D is TRBD2 (6 bases). This CDR3 has 18 residues. CDR3 protein: CTSSLALASAKWADTQYF. CDR3 DNA: TGTACCAGCAGTTTAGCTTTGGCTAGCGCGAAATGGGCCGATACGCAGTATTTT.

This clonotype was detected only once. The J gene is TRBJ2-3, the V gene TRBV5-4; D remains ambiguous. Germline CDR1 reads SGHNT; CDR2 reads YYREEE (reference sequence). Deletions cut 1 base from V and 4 bases from J, with 13 bases between. The CDR3 is 15 amino acids. CDR3 DNA sequence: TGTGCCAGCAGCTTGAAGGGCTCGGGCGCAGATACGCAGTATTTT. Its translation is CASSLKGSGADTQYF. Drawing the rest from reference TRBV5-4 and TRBJ2-3, the complete variable domain is ETGVTQSPTHLIKTRGQQVTLRCSSQSGHNTVSWYQQALGQGPQFIFQYYREEENGRGNFPPRFSGLQFPNYSSELNVNALELDDSALYLCASSLKGSGADTQYFGPGTRLTVL.